This T cell receptor beta chain derives from a study of HIV-infected patients and healthy controls. No cell fractionation was done, so the repertoire covers all unsorted peripheral blood T cells. This clonotype has a count of ten or more. Its antigen is currently unknown. The CDR3 extends over 15 amino acids. V lost 0 bases to trimming and J lost 3 bases, with 11 bases between them. The V gene's germline CDR1 is MNHNY and CDR2 SVGAGI (reference sequence). General study findings and limits: During therapy, HIV-associated CDR3s fell significantly in frequency, while CMV-associated CDR3s did not change significantly.

Reverse transcription used approximately 500 ng RNA and constant-region primers for alpha and beta. Alpha and beta chain libraries were made separately by chain-specific third strand synthesis with multiplexing indices. TCRdb independently ran MiXCR on the 5' RACE reads; one entry per CDR3 protein. The sample lists about 15,000 distinct CDR3 sequences, roughly 7.6% occurring once. The chain carries TRBV6-6 and TRBJ2-5; possibly TRBD1 for D (7 bases). The source material was blood. This clonotype was sampled from an adult in good health. The DNA of the CDR3 is TGTGCCAGCAGTTACTCGCTCAGGGGGGAAGAGACCCAGTACTTC. Translating gives CASSYSLRGEETQYF.